What follows are 30 T cell receptor beta chains derived from one specimen sequenced in a study of cytomegalovirus exposure and HLA in healthy donors. Researchers ran the PCR with 60 Vbeta and 13 Jbeta primers. Method: immunoSEQ multiplex PCR; TCRdb's copy keeps in-frame clones and lacks some. This table has 200,000 to 250,000 clones, 70% to 90% appearing once. The source material was PBMCs. Receptors originate from a human donor in good health.

This clone occurred once. This chain links TRBV11-2 with TRBJ2-5, with 7 bases that match TRBD1. The germline gives CDR1 SGHAT, CDR2 FQNNGV. The CDR3 is 15 residues long. Losses at the gene ends were 6 bases for V and 5 bases for J; bases not matched to a gene: 12. In DNA form, the CDR3 reads TGTGCCAGCAGAGTACCGGGACAGATCGACGAGACCCAGTACTTC. This encodes CASRVPGQIDETQYF.

The rearrangement joins TRBV19 to TRBJ2-1; 7 nucleotides line up with TRBD2. With V trimmed by 4 bases and J by 9 bases, 6 bases remained unmatched. The CDR3 sequence is 13 residues long. Germline CDR1 and CDR2: LNHDA and SQIVND (reference sequence). CDR3 loop: CASSRSGTGEQFF. The CDR3 region has the DNA TGTGCCAGTAGTAGGAGCGGGACCGGTGAGCAGTTCTTC.

This rearrangement joins TRBV9 to TRBJ2-3, with TRBD1 matching 8 bases. The CDR3 is made up of 16 amino acids. Trimming took 3 bases from V and 3 from J; bases not matched to a gene: 9. The V gene's germline CDR1 is SGDLS and CDR2 YYNGEE. The CDR3 coding sequence is TGTGCCAGCAGCGCCTTCGGACAGGGCTTTACAGATACGCAGTATTTT. This gives the protein CASSAFGQGFTDTQYF.

As concerns this clone: This specimen includes other DNA sequences encoding the same CDR3. The V call is TRBV5-5, the J call TRBJ2-7; the match to TRBD1 covers 7 bases. Germline CDR1 reads SGHKS; CDR2 reads YYEKEE (reference sequence). Unmatched junction bases numbered 5, after V lost 4 bases and J lost 4 bases. CDR3 length: 13 amino acids. The CDR3 bases are TGTGCCAGCAGCCTCCCAGGGGGATACGAGCAGTACTTC. It encodes CASSLPGGYEQYF.

The chain recombines TRBV7-9 with TRBJ2-5; perhaps TRBD1 as D (5 bases). The CDR3 loop spans 12 amino acids. The germline CDR1 and CDR2 sequences are SEHNR and FQNEAQ (reference sequence). The CDR3 DNA reads TGTGCGATGGACAAGTACCAAGAGACCCAGTACTTC. Amino acids: CAMDKYQETQYF.

This CDR3 is CASITSGTDYEQYF. CDR3 coding DNA: TGTGCCAGCATTACTAGCGGGACTGATTACGAGCAGTACTTC. The chain couples TRBV27 to TRBJ2-7; 10 positions match TRBD2. Germline V gene lookup returns CDR1 MNHEY and CDR2 SMNVEV (reference sequence). V shed 7 bases and J 4 bases; nucleotides not matched to a gene: 7. The CDR3 totals 14 residues.

J is TRBJ2-2 and V is TRBV5-1, with 12 bases fitting TRBD2. CDR3 size: 14 residues. Losses at the gene ends were 7 bases for V and 7 bases for J; bases not matched to a gene: 5. Per the germline V gene, CDR1 is SGHRS and CDR2 is YFSETQ. CDR3 sequence: CASRLAGAIGELFF. In nucleotides, the CDR3 is TGCGCCAGCCGACTAGCGGGAGCTATCGGGGAGCTGTTTTTT.

This clone was seen a single time. J is TRBJ2-7 and V is TRBV30, with 10 bases that match TRBD2. Trimming cost V 4 bases and J 3 bases; bases outside gene matches: 6. The CDR3 has 14 amino acids. Germline values: CDR1 GTSNPN, CDR2 SVGIG (reference sequence). The CDR3 DNA sequence: TGTGCCTGGATCACTAGCGGGATGAACTACGAGCAGTACTTC. As protein: CAWITSGMNYEQYF. Drawing the rest from reference TRBV30 and TRBJ2-7, the complete variable domain is SQTIHQWPATLVQPVGSPLSLECTVEGTSNPNLYWYRQAAGRGLQLLFYSVGIGQISSEVPQNLSASRPQDRQFILSSKKLLLSDSGFYLCAWITSGMNYEQYFGPGTRLTVT.

There are a few counts of this clone. The rearrangement joins TRBV2 to TRBJ1-1; 8 bases are shared with TRBD1. From germline, CDR1 is SNHLY and CDR2 FYNNEI. V was clipped by 8 bases and J by 5 bases; unmatched bases: 4. The CDR3 consists of 12 residues. The CDR3 spells CASSTGATEAFF. The CDR3, as DNA: TGTGCCAGCTCGACAGGGGCGACTGAAGCTTTCTTT.

About this clone itself: The sample holds other DNA sequences that translate to the same CDR3. This rearrangement joins TRBV5-1 to TRBJ2-1; 12 nucleotides align to TRBD2. CDR1 and CDR2 from the germline V gene are SGHRS and YFSETQ. Trimming at V came to 0 bases and at J to 4 bases, leaving 2 bases not matched to a gene. This CDR3 has 16 residues. CDR3 coding DNA: TGCGCCAGCAGCTTGGAACTAGCGGGAGGATACAATGAGCAGTTCTTC. Protein sequence: CASSLELAGGYNEQFF.

The chain recombines TRBV6-1 with TRBJ1-2, with D unresolved. The CDR3 extends over 15 amino acids. CDR1 and CDR2 from the germline V gene are MNHNS and SASEGT. The V gene lost 0 bases and the J gene lost 10 bases, with 18 bases spanning the gap. The CDR3 protein is CASSEALGRSSHYTF. CDR3 DNA sequence: TGTGCCAGCAGTGAAGCGCTGGGCAGGTCCAGTCACTACACCTTC.

The chain joins TRBV25-1 to TRBJ1-3; no reliable D call. The germline V gene has CDR1 MGHDK and CDR2 SYGVNS. CDR3 length equals 14 residues. V was cut by 8 bases and J by 1 base, with 12 bases left in between. The CDR3 nucleotides read TGTGCCAGCGGCAGCGTAGTGTCTGGAAACACCATATATTTT. The encoded protein is CASGSVVSGNTIYF.

The rearrangement links TRBV6-5 to TRBJ1-1, with TRBD1 as a possible D gene (6 bases). The CDR3 totals 15 residues. CDR1 MNHEY and CDR2 SVGAGI come from the germline V gene. Trimming pared 0 bases from V and 1 base from J, leaving 9 bases between. CDR3 coding DNA: TGTGCCAGCAGTTACTCACAGGGCCGGAACACTGAAGCTTTCTTT. Its protein product is CASSYSQGRNTEAFF.

This chain uses TRBV7-9 with TRBJ1-2, with no clear D. Trimming left V 2 bases short and J 7 bases short, with 11 bases between. This CDR3 is built from 13 residues. Germline lookup yields CDR1 SEHNR and CDR2 FQNEAQ (reference sequence). The CDR3 spells CASSLHTEGGYTF. In DNA form, the CDR3 reads TGTGCCAGCAGCTTACATACCGAGGGTGGCTACACCTTC.

This clone was observed once. The chain uses TRBV30 and TRBJ1-1; the match to TRBD1 covers 8 bases. This CDR3 is 14 amino acids long. Germline lookup yields CDR1 GTSNPN and CDR2 SVGIG (reference sequence). V lost 2 bases to trimming and J lost 1 base; unmatched junction nucleotides: 3. The CDR3 DNA sequence: TGTGCCTGGAGTCGGACAGGGAAGAACACTGAAGCTTTCTTT. Amino acid sequence: CAWSRTGKNTEAFF.

The genes are TRBV19 and TRBJ2-7; D may be TRBD1 (5 bases). Germline assignment: CDR1 LNHDA and CDR2 SQIVND (reference sequence). The V end lost 6 bases, the J end lost 0 bases, and 9 bases lay between the germline ends. The CDR3 sequence is 13 residues long. The CDR3 nucleotides read TGTGCCAGTAGCGACAGCCTCTCCTACGAGCAGTACTTC. It translates to CASSDSLSYEQYF.

V usage is TRBV5-1 and J usage is TRBJ2-1; 8 positions agree with TRBD2. The CDR3 is made up of 19 amino acids. With V trimmed by 3 bases and J by 1 base, 15 bases remained unmatched. Germline CDR1 SGHRS, CDR2 YFSETQ. The CDR3 here is CASSYHSGTSMASYNEQFF. The CDR3 bases are TGCGCCAGCAGCTACCACTCCGGGACTAGTATGGCGTCCTACAATGAGCAGTTCTTC. Full variable domain (remainder filled in from reference TRBV5-1 and TRBJ2-1): KAGVTQTPRYLIKTRGQQVTLSCSPISGHRSVSWYQQTPGQGLQFLFEYFSETQRNKGNFPGRFSGRQFSNSRSEMNVSTLELGDSALYLCASSYHSGTSMASYNEQFFGPGTRLTVL.

V and J are TRBV2 and TRBJ2-3; 8 bases are a match to TRBD1. This CDR3 contains 15 residues. V was clipped by 8 bases and J by 0 bases; unmatched bases: 7. Germline V gene sequence: CDR1 SNHLY, CDR2 FYNNEI. In DNA, the CDR3 is TGTGCCAGCGGGTGGACAGGGTGGAGCACAGATACGCAGTATTTT. This codes for CASGWTGWSTDTQYF.

This clone was counted between two and nine times. The chain has TRBV18 and TRBJ2-7; 8 nucleotides agree with TRBD1. The V gene end was trimmed by 2 bases and the J gene end by 3 bases; junction bases not matched to a gene: 6. This CDR3 is built from 15 residues. The germline V gene has CDR1 KGHSH and CDR2 LQKENI. The CDR3 region has the DNA TGTGCCAGCTCACCAAGTGGACAGGGTATCTACGAGCAGTACTTC. Its protein product is CASSPSGQGIYEQYF.

The V gene is TRBV19, the J gene TRBJ1-2; D gene ambiguous. Trimming removed 2 bases at V and 1 base at J, with 17 bases between. Germline V lookup: CDR1 LNHDA, CDR2 SQIVND (reference sequence). The CDR3 sequence is 17 residues long. The CDR3 coding sequence is TGTGCCAGTAGTATAACGGGTACGGCACTATTTAACTATGGCTACACCTTC. It encodes CASSITGTALFNYGYTF. The variable domain in full, with the rest retrieved from reference TRBV19 and TRBJ1-2, is DGGITQSPKYLFRKEGQNVTLSCEQNLNHDAMYWYRQDPGQGLRLIYYSQIVNDFQKGDIAEGYSVSREKKESFPLTVTSAQKNPTAFYLCASSITGTALFNYGYTFGSGTRLTVV.

This chain uses TRBV11-2 with TRBJ1-1; D gene uncertain. The germline V gene has CDR1 SGHAT and CDR2 FQNNGV. This CDR3 is 13 amino acids long. V was trimmed by 1 base and J by 8 bases, leaving 11 bases between them. The CDR3 DNA reads TGTGCCAGCAGCTTAGTTTTCGGTATCGAAGCTTTCTTT. Translated: CASSLVFGIEAFF.

In its sample, this clone was seen a few times. V and J are TRBV28 and TRBJ2-7, with D unclear. The CDR3 length is 11 residues. Germline V gene lookup returns CDR1 MDHEN and CDR2 SYDVKM. The V end was cut by 5 bases, the J end by 6 bases, with 8 bases between. CDR3 protein: CASSSLVEQYF. Written as DNA, the CDR3 is TGTGCCAGCAGTAGTTTAGTCGAGCAGTACTTC. The variable domain in full, completed from reference TRBV28 and TRBJ2-7, reads DVKVTQSSRYLVKRTGEKVFLECVQDMDHENMFWYRQDPGLGLRLIYFSYDVKMKEKGDIPEGYSVSREKKERFSLILESASTNQTSMYLCASSSLVEQYFGPGTRLTVT.

The chain employs TRBV6-6 and TRBJ2-5; no firm D call. Germline V lookup: CDR1 MNHNY, CDR2 SVGAGI (reference sequence). CDR3 length equals 15 residues. Trimming took 5 bases from V and 5 from J, leaving 18 bases between them. The CDR3 nucleotides are TGTGCCAGCAGTCCCTCTCAGCGAGCCTCGGAGACCCAGTACTTC. This gives the protein CASSPSQRASETQYF.

This clone was seen a few times. The V gene is TRBV6-1, the J gene TRBJ1-4; perhaps TRBD1 as D (5 bases). The ends were cut back, 0 bases at V and 7 bases at J, with 12 bases in the middle. The CDR3 consists of 15 residues. The germline V gene has CDR1 MNHNS and CDR2 SASEGT. CDR3 DNA sequence: TGTGCCAGCAGTGAAGCTACAGGTCGTGGTGAAAAACTGTTTTTT. This sequence encodes CASSEATGRGEKLFF.

The rearrangement links TRBV6-1 to TRBJ2-1; 7 bases line up with TRBD2. Germline CDR1 reads MNHNS; CDR2 reads SASEGT. Trimming cost V 4 bases and J 4 bases; bases outside gene matches: 10. The CDR3 contains 16 residues. CDR3: CASSGPIAGPYNEQFF. The CDR3 DNA is TGTGCCAGCAGTGGCCCTATAGCGGGCCCATACAATGAGCAGTTCTTC.

This chain links TRBV29-1 with TRBJ2-1, with 9 bases that match TRBD1. The CDR3 is 15 residues long. Germline V gene data show CDR1 as SQVTM and CDR2 as ANQGSEA. With 4 bases clipped from V and 2 bases from J, the junction kept 6 bases outside the gene matches. The CDR3 here is CSVGPGQGPYNEQFF. The CDR3 coding sequence is TGCAGCGTTGGACCGGGACAGGGCCCCTACAATGAGCAGTTCTTC.

This clone was detected only once. This chain connects TRBV29-1 to TRBJ2-7, with 8 bases that match TRBD1. With V trimmed by 5 bases and J by 7 bases, 4 bases remained unmatched. CDR1 is SQVTM, CDR2 ANQGSEA, per germline. The CDR3 sequence is 11 residues long. The CDR3 coding sequence is TGCAGCGTTAAGACAGGGGATGAGCAGTACTTC. This sequence encodes CSVKTGDEQYF.

This chain joins TRBV28 and TRBJ1-2; unclear D gene. CDR1 and CDR2 from the germline V gene are MDHEN and SYDVKM. This CDR3 comprises 14 residues. Between the trimmed V and J ends, which lost 1 base and 2 bases, there was a span of 8 bases. The DNA for the CDR3 is TGTGCCAGCAGTTTATATGACAAAAACTATGGCTACACCTTC. Protein sequence: CASSLYDKNYGYTF.

The chain carries TRBV6-1 and TRBJ1-1; 8 nucleotides line up with TRBD1. CDR3 length: 15 amino acids. Per the germline V gene, CDR1 is MNHNS and CDR2 is SASEGT. Trimming removed 10 bases from V and 2 bases from J; junction bases left unmatched: 12. CDR3 loop: CATRGQGAKNTEAFF. The CDR3 nucleotides read TGTGCCACCCGAGGACAGGGAGCGAAAAACACTGAAGCTTTCTTT.

The chain has TRBV19 and TRBJ1-2; 8 nucleotides line up with TRBD1. This CDR3 is 15 amino acids long. The germline gives CDR1 LNHDA, CDR2 SQIVND (reference sequence). With V trimmed by 4 bases and J by 4 bases, 8 bases remained unmatched. CDR3 residues: CASSKPGQETYGYTF. Here the CDR3 DNA reads TGTGCCAGTAGTAAACCGGGACAGGAGACCTATGGCTACACCTTC. The full variable domain, completed using reference TRBV19 and TRBJ1-2, is DGGITQSPKYLFRKEGQNVTLSCEQNLNHDAMYWYRQDPGQGLRLIYYSQIVNDFQKGDIAEGYSVSREKKESFPLTVTSAQKNPTAFYLCASSKPGQETYGYTFGSGTRLTVV.